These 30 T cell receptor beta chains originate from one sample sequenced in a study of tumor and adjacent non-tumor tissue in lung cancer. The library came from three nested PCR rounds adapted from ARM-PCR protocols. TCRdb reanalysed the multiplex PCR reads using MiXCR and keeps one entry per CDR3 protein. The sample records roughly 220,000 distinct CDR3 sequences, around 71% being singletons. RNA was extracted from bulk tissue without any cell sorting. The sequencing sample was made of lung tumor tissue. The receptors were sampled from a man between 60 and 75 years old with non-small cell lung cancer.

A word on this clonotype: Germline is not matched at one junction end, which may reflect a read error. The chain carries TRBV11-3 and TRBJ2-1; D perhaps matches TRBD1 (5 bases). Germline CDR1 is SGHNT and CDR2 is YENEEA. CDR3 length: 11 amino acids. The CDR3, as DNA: TGTACCAGCAGGACACGTAATGAGCAGTTCTTC. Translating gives CTSRTRNEQFF.

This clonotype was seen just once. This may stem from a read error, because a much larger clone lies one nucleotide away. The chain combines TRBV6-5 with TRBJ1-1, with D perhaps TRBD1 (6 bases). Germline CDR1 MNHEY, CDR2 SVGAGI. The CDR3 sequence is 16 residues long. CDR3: CASSYSRGGGATETFF. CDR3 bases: TGTGCCAGCAGTTACTCCAGGGGAGGTGGAGCCACTGAAACTTTCTTT.

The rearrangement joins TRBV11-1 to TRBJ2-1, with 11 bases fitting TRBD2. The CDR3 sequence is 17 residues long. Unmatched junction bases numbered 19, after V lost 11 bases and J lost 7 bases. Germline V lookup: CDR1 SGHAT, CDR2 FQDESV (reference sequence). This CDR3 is CAGNLSRLAGGKNEQFF. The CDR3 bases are TGTGCCGGCAACTTATCTCGGCTAGCGGGAGGCAAGAATGAGCAGTTCTTC.

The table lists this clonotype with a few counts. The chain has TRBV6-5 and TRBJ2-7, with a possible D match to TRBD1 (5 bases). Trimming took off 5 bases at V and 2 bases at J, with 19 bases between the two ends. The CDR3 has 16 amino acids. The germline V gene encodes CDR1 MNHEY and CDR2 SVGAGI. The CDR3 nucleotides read TGTGCCAGCAGTGTCTTTCTGGGGCGGTCAGCCTACGAGCAGTACTTC. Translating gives CASSVFLGRSAYEQYF.

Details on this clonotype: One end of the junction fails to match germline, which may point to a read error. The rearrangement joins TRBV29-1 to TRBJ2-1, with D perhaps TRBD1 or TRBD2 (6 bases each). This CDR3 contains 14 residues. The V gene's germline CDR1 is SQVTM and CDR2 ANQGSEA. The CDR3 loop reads CCVGGTRNGGEQFF. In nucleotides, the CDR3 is TGCTGCGTTGGGGGGACAAGGAACGGGGGTGAGCAGTTCTTC.

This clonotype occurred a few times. CDR3 sequence: CASSLDASGSYNEQFF. CDR3 coding DNA: TGCGCCAGCAGCTTGGACGCTAGCGGGTCCTACAATGAGCAGTTCTTC. This sequence joins TRBV5-1 and TRBJ2-1, with 8 bases lining up with TRBD2. Germline CDR1 reads SGHRS; CDR2 reads YFSETQ. The CDR3 sequence is 16 residues long. Trimming cost V 0 bases and J 1 base; bases outside gene matches: 3.

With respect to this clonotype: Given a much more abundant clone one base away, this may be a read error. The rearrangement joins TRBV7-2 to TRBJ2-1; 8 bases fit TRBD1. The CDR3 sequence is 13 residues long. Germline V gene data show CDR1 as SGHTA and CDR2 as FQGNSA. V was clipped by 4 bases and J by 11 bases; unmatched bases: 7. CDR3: CASSSQRQGQQFF. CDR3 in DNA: TGTGCCAGCAGCTCACAGCGACAGGGGCAGCAGTTCTTC.

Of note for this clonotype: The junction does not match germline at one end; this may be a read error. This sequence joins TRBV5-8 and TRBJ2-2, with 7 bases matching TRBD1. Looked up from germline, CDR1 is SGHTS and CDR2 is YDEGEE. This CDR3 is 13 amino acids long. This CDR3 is CDSRDRNTGELFF. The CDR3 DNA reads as TGTGACAGCAGGGACAGGAACACCGGGGAGCTGTTTTTT.

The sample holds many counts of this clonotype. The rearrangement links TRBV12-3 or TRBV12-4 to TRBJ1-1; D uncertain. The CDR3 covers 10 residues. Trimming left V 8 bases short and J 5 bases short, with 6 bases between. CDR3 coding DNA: TGTGCCAGCCGGAGAACTGAAGCTTTCTTT. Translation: CASRRTEAFF.

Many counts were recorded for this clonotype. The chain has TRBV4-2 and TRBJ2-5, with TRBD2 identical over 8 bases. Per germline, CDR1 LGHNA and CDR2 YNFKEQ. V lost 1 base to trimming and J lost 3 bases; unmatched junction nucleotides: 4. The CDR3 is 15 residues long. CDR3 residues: CASSQVRGGEETQYF. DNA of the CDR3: TGTGCCAGCAGCCAAGTCCGGGGGGGGGAAGAGACCCAGTACTTC.

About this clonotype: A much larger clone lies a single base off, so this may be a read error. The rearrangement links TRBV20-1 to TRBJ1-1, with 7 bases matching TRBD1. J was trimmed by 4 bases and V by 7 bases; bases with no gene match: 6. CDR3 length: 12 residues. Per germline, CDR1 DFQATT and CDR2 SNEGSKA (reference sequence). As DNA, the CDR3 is TGCAGTGGTGACAGGGTGATCACTGAAGCTTTCTTT. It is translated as CSGDRVITEAFF.

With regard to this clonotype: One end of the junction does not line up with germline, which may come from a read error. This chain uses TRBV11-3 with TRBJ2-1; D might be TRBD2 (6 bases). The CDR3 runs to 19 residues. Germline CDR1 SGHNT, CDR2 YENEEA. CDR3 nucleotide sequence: TGTACCAGCAGCTTATTCCCTCTACACACTAGTTTAGCGGACAATGGGCAGTTCTTC. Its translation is CTSSLFPLHTSLADNGQFF. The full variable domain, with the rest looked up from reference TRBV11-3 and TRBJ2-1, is EAGVVQSPRYKIIEKKQPVAFWCNPISGHNTLYWYLQNLGQGPELLIRYENEEAVDDSQLPKDRFSAERLKGVDSTLKIQPAELGDSAVYLCTSSLFPLHTSLADNGQFFGPGTRLTVL.

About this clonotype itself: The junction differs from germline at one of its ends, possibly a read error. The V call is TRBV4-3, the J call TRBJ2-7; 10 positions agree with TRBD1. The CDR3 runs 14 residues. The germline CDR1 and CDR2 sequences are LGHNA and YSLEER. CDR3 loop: CASSSRTGGDERYF. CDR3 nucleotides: TGCGCCAGTAGTTCAAGGACAGGGGGTGACGAGCGGTACTTC.

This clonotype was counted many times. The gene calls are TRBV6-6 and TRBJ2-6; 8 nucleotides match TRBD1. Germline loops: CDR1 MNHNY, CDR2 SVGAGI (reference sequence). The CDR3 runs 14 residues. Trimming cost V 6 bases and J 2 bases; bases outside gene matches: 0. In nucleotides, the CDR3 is TGTGCCAGCAGACAGGGGGCTGGGGCCAACGTCCTGACTTTC. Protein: CASRQGAGANVLTF.

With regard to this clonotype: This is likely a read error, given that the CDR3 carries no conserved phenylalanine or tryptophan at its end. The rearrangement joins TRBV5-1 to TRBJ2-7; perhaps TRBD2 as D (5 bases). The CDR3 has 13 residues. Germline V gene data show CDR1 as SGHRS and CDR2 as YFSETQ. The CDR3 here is CASAADRSYGQYY. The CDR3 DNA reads TGCGCCAGCGCAGCGGATAGATCCTACGGGCAGTACTAC.

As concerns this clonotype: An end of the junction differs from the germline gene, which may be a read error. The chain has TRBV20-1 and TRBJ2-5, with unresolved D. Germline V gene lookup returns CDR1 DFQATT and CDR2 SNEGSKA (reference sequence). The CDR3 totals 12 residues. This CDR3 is CSASPTQETQCF. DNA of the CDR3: TGCAGTGCTAGTCCCACCCAAGAGACCCAGTGCTTC.

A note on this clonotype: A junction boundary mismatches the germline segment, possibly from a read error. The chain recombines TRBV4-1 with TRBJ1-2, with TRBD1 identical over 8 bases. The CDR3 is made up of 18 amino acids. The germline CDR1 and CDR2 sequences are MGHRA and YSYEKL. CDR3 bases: TGCGCCAGGAGCCAAGACAGGGGAGTGGGTAAGGCCATGAACGGCTACACCTTC. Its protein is CARSQDRGVGKAMNGYTF.

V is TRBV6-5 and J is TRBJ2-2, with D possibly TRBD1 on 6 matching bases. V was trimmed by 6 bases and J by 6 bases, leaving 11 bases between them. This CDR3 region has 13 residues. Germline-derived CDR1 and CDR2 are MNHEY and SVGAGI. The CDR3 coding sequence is TGTGCCAGCAGAAACACAGGGCCCGGGGAGCTGTTTTTT. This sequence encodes CASRNTGPGELFF.

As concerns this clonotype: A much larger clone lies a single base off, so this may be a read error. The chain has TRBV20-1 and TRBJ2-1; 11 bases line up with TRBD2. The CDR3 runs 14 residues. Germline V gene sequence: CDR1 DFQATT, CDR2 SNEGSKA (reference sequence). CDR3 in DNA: TGCAGTACTAGAGAGGGGACTAGCGGCCCTGAGCAGTTCTTC. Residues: CSTREGTSGPEQFF.

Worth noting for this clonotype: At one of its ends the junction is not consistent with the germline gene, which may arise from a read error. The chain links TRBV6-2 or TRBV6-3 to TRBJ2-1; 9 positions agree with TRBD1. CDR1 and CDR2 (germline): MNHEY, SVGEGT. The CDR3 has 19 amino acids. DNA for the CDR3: TGTGCCAGCAGTTACATAACTTGGGGGACAGGGAGCTCCTACTATGAGCAGTTCTTC. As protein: CASSYITWGTGSSYYEQFF.

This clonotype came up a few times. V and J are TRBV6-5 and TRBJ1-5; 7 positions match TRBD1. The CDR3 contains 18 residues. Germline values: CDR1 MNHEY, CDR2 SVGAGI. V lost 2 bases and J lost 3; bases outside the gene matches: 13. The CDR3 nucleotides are TGTGCCAGCAGTTACCCTTATGACAGGGACTACATCAATCAGCCCCAGCATTTT. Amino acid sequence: CASSYPYDRDYINQPQHF.

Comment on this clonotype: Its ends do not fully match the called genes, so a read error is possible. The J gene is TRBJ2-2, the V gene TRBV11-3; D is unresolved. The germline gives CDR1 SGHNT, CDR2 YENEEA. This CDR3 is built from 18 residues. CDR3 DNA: TGTGCCAGCAGCCCCCCATTCGCACTAAGGCCGAACGCCGGGGAGCTGTTTTTT. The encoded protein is CASSPPFALRPNAGELFF.

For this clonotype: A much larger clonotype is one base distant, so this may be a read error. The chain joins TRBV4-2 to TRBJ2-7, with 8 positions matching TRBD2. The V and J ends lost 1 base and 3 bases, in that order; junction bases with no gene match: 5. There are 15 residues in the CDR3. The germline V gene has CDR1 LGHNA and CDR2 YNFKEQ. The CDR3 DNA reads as TGTGCCAGCAGCCAAGTAGGTAGCGGGAACTACGAGCAGTACTTC. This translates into CASSQVGSGNYEQYF.

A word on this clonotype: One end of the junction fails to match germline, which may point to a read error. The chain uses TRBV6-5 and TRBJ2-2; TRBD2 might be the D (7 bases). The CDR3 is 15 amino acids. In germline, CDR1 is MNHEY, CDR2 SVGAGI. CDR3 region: CASRYRAAYTGGLYF. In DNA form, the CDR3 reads TGTGCCAGCAGATACCGGGCAGCCTACACCGGGGGGCTGTATTTT.

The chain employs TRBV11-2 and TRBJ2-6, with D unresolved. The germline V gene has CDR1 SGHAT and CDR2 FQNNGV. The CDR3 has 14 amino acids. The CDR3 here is CERRPISGANVLTF. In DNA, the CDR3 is TGTGAGCGCAGACCTATCTCTGGGGCCAACGTCCTGACTTTC.

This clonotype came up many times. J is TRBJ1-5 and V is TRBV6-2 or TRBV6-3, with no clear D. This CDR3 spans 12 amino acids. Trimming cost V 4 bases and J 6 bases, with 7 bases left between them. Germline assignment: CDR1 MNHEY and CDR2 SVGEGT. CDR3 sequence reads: CASSFLTQPQHF. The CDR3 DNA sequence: TGTGCCAGCAGTTTCCTCACTCAGCCCCAGCATTTT.

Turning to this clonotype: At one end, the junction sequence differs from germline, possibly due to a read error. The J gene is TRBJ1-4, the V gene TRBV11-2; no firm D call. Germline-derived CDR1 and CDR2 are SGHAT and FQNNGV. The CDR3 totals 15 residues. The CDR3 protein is CAGSLIDWADEKLFF. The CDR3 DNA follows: TGTGCCGGCAGCTTAATTGATTGGGCCGATGAAAAACTGTTTTTT.

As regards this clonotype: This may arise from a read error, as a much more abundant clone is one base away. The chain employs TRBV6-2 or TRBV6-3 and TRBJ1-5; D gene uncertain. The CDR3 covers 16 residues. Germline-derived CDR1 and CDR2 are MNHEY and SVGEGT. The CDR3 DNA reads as TGTACCAGCAGTTACGGTATCCAGCTATATGATCAGCCCCAGCATTTT. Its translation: CTSSYGIQLYDQPQHF.

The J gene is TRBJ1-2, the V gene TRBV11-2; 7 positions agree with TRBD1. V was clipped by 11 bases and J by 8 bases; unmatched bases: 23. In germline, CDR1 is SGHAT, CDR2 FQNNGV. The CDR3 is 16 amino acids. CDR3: CADSSQPRQGIYGYTF. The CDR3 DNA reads TGTGCCGACAGCTCCCAACCCCGACAGGGTATCTACGGCTACACCTTC.

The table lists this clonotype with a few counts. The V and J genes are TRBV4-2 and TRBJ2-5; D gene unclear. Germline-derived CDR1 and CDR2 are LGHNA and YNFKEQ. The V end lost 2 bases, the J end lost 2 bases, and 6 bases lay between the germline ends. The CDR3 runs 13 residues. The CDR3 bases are TGTGCCAGCAGCCAACCGCCTCAAGAGACCCAGTACTTC. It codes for CASSQPPQETQYF.